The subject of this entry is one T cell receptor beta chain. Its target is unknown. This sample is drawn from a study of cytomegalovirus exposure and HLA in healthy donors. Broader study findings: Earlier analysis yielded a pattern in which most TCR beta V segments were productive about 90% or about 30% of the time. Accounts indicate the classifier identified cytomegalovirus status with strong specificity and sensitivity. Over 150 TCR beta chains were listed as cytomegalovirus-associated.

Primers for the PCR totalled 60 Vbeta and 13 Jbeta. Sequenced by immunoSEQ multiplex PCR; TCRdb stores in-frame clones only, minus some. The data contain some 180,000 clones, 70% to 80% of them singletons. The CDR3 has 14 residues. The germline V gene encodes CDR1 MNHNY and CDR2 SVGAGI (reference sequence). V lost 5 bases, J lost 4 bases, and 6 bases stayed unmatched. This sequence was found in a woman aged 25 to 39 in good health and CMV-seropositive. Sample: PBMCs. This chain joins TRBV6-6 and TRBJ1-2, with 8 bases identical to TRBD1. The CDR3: CASSGGDRFYGYTF. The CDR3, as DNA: TGTGCCAGCAGTGGGGGGGACAGGTTCTATGGCTACACCTTC.